Shown below are 21 T cell receptor beta chains from a single sample sequenced in a study of OX40 agonist ivuxolimab in advanced cancers. Assay: immunoSEQ multiplex PCR; the TCRdb copy retains only in-frame clones and omits some. The table has tens of thousands of clones, approximately 90% seen once. Sequencing used CD4+ or CD8+ T cells sorted from blood, obtained in a trial of the OX40 agonist ivuxolimab. These TCRs come from an adult with an advanced solid tumor such as melanoma, head and neck, liver or kidney cancer.

The chain combines TRBV2 with TRBJ1-6; perhaps TRBD1 as D (6 bases). There are 13 residues in the CDR3. CDR1 and CDR2 (germline): SNHLY, FYNNEI. The V gene lost 8 bases and the J gene lost 5 bases, with 10 bases spanning the gap. The chain's CDR3 is CASQRTDNSPLHF. The DNA for the CDR3 is TGTGCCAGCCAAAGGACAGATAATTCACCCCTCCACTTT.

The chain couples TRBV23-1 to TRBJ2-2, with D possibly TRBD1 on 6 matching bases. TRBV23-1 is identified as an open reading frame with a role that is uncertain. The V gene lost 10 bases and the J gene lost 4 bases, with 19 bases spanning the gap. The CDR3 is made up of 15 amino acids. The DNA for the CDR3 is TGCGCCAAAGGCTCTGGACAGATCGGCACCGGGGAGCTGTTTTTT. Its translation: CAKGSGQIGTGELFF.

The gene calls are TRBV2 and TRBJ2-5; tentative D call: TRBD2 (6 bases). From germline, CDR1 is SNHLY and CDR2 FYNNEI. The CDR3 has 17 residues. V lost 6 bases and J 5 bases, leaving 25 bases between the germline ends. The CDR3: CASRGFEAGPGVETQYF. The CDR3 DNA follows: TGTGCCAGCAGGGGCTTCGAGGCGGGGCCGGGGGTCGAGACCCAGTACTTC.

This chain uses TRBV7-9 with TRBJ1-1; 9 bases are shared with TRBD1. Unmatched junction bases numbered 7, after V lost 2 bases and J lost 6 bases. CDR1 and CDR2 from the germline V gene are SEHNR and FQNEAQ (reference sequence). The CDR3 is 15 amino acids. CDR3 DNA: TGTGCCAGCAGCTTATACACAGGGGGCTACCCTGAAGCTTTCTTT. This encodes CASSLYTGGYPEAFF.

J is TRBJ2-5 and V is TRBV6-5, with no clear D. Trimming pared 3 bases from V and 1 base from J, leaving 6 bases between. CDR3 length: 13 amino acids. The germline V gene encodes CDR1 MNHEY and CDR2 SVGAGI. In DNA form, the CDR3 reads TGTGCCAGCAGTTATTCCGGCCAAGAGACCCAGTACTTC. It translates to CASSYSGQETQYF.

The CDR3: CASRPGGGRAVEQYF. The CDR3 DNA reads as TGTGCCAGCCGCCCCGGGGGCGGGAGGGCCGTTGAGCAGTACTTC. V is TRBV27 and J is TRBJ2-5, with 9 bases identical to TRBD2. V gave up 8 bases and J gave up 11 bases; unmatched junction bases: 18. The CDR3 runs 15 residues. Germline-derived CDR1 and CDR2 are MNHEY and SMNVEV (reference sequence).

This clone occurred a few times. This chain joins TRBV5-1 and TRBJ1-3; tentative D call: TRBD1 (5 bases). The CDR3 has 15 residues. Trimming stripped 0 bases from V and 3 bases from J, with 10 bases between. CDR1 is SGHRS, CDR2 YFSETQ, per germline. The CDR3 protein is CASSLGGSVGNTIYF. CDR3 nucleotide sequence: TGCGCCAGCAGCTTGGGGGGGAGCGTTGGAAACACCATATATTTT.

The genes are TRBV4-1 and TRBJ2-3; perhaps TRBD1 as D (6 bases). Germline CDR1 reads MGHRA; CDR2 reads YSYEKL. V was shortened by 3 bases and J by 7 bases, with 26 bases between the two germline ends. The CDR3 has 18 amino acids. For the CDR3, the DNA is TGCGCCAGCAGCCACCCAGGGGCGACCAGGCGTATTTTACATACGCAGTATTTT. This encodes CASSHPGATRRILHTQYF.

The rearrangement links TRBV30 to TRBJ2-5, with D maybe TRBD2 (6 bases). Germline assignment: CDR1 GTSNPN and CDR2 SVGIG (reference sequence). This CDR3 has 15 residues. This chain's CDR3 is CALARRDNHQETQYF. The CDR3 DNA reads TGTGCTTTAGCTAGGAGGGATAACCACCAAGAGACCCAGTACTTC.

The chain links TRBV21-1 to TRBJ2-5; the DNA was not used to check the table's D call, TRBD1. TRBV21-1 is a pseudogene. The CDR3 has 13 amino acids. The CDR3 spells CANSGGSEETQYF. For the CDR3, the DNA is TGTGCGAACTCTGGGGGCAGTGAAGAGACCCAGTACTTC.

V usage is TRBV6-1 and J usage is TRBJ2-7; D may be TRBD1 or TRBD2 (5 bases each). The CDR3 length is 13 residues. From germline, CDR1 is MNHNS and CDR2 SASEGT. Trimming took off 7 bases at V and 5 bases at J, with 15 bases between the two ends. CDR3 amino acids: CASTLWGSDEQYF. CDR3 DNA sequence: TGTGCCAGCACCCTGTGGGGGTCCGACGAGCAGTACTTC.

This clone has more than one count but fewer than ten. V gene TRBV5-5 combines with J gene TRBJ2-2; weak D call: TRBD1 (5 bases). CDR3 length equals 14 residues. Germline assignment: CDR1 SGHKS and CDR2 YYEKEE (reference sequence). V dropped 5 bases and J dropped 6 bases, with 14 bases sitting between them. The CDR3 sequence: CASRRAQGPGELFF. The CDR3 DNA reads as TGTGCCAGCAGGCGAGCTCAGGGCCCCGGGGAGCTGTTTTTT.

This chain joins TRBV11-3 and TRBJ2-3; 12 positions match TRBD2. From germline, CDR1 is SGHNT and CDR2 YENEEA. The CDR3 loop spans 16 amino acids. V gave up 5 bases and J gave up 0 bases; unmatched junction bases: 3. CDR3 nucleotide sequence: TGTGCCAGCAGCGCCGGGACTAGCGGGAGCACAGATACGCAGTATTTT. This encodes CASSAGTSGSTDTQYF.

This clone has a single count. The rearrangement uses TRBV19 and TRBJ2-1; the match to TRBD2 covers 8 bases. CDR3 length: 15 residues. Germline-derived CDR1 and CDR2 are LNHDA and SQIVND (reference sequence). The V gene end was trimmed by 5 bases and the J gene end by 7 bases; junction bases not matched to a gene: 10. In nucleotides, the CDR3 is TGTGCCAGTAGTGGGCACCGGGAGGGCCGGAATGAGCAGTTCTTC. The encoded protein is CASSGHREGRNEQFF.

This chain links TRBV30 with TRBJ2-7, with 10 bases fitting TRBD2. Germline CDR1 and CDR2: GTSNPN and SVGIG (reference sequence). Trimming cost V 5 bases and J 3 bases; bases outside gene matches: 7. The CDR3 covers 14 residues. CDR3 residues: CAWATSGWIYEQYF. In nucleotides, the CDR3 is TGTGCCTGGGCGACTAGCGGGTGGATCTACGAGCAGTACTTC. The full variable domain, its missing parts supplied by reference TRBV30 and TRBJ2-7, is SQTIHQWPATLVQPVGSPLSLECTVEGTSNPNLYWYRQAAGRGLQLLFYSVGIGQISSEVPQNLSASRPQDRQFILSSKKLLLSDSGFYLCAWATSGWIYEQYFGPGTRLTVT.

The chain's CDR3 is CASTRTGTYEQYF. The CDR3 DNA reads as TGTGCCAGCACCCGGACAGGGACCTACGAGCAGTACTTC. The V and J genes are TRBV6-5 and TRBJ2-7, with 8 bases aligning to TRBD1. Germline trimming cut 7 bases from V and 2 bases from J; bases unmatched to any gene: 4. The CDR3 spans 13 residues. From germline, CDR1 is MNHEY and CDR2 SVGAGI.

The chain links TRBV10-3 to TRBJ1-4; D is perhaps TRBD1 (5 bases). The V end was cut by 3 bases, the J end by 7 bases, with 12 bases between. The germline V gene has CDR1 ENHRY and CDR2 SYGVKD. The CDR3 length is 14 residues. The CDR3 loop reads CAISDGTTVEKLFF. The CDR3, as DNA: TGTGCCATCAGTGACGGGACGACAGTTGAAAAACTGTTTTTT.

The chain is built from TRBV7-2 and TRBJ1-2; the D is unclear. The CDR3 is made up of 12 amino acids. Germline V CDR1 and CDR2: SGHTA, FQGNSA. V lost 4 bases to trimming and J lost 3 bases, with 6 bases between them. CDR3 sequence reads: CASSYHDYGYTF. The CDR3 nucleotides are TGTGCCAGCAGCTACCATGACTATGGCTACACCTTC.

This clone was seen only once. The rearrangement joins TRBV9 to TRBJ2-2; no firm D call. From germline, CDR1 is SGDLS and CDR2 YYNGEE. The CDR3 spans 14 residues. The germline V and J ends were trimmed by 6 bases and 6 bases, with 15 bases remaining between them. CDR3 sequence reads: CASMAQANSGELFF. The CDR3 bases are TGTGCCAGCATGGCCCAAGCTAACTCCGGGGAGCTGTTTTTT.

The gene calls are TRBV7-3 and TRBJ1-1; D might be TRBD1 (5 bases). Deletions cut 8 bases from V and 1 base from J, with 11 bases between. Germline assignment: CDR1 SGHTA and CDR2 FQGTGA. The CDR3 is made up of 13 amino acids. The CDR3 here is CASQTGPNTEAFF. CDR3 coding DNA: TGTGCCAGCCAGACGGGGCCGAACACTGAAGCTTTCTTT.

The chain joins TRBV10-3 to TRBJ2-7; D possibly matches TRBD1 or TRBD2 (5 bases each). Germline V gene lookup returns CDR1 ENHRY and CDR2 SYGVKD. Between the trimmed V and J ends, which lost 3 bases and 5 bases, there was a span of 11 bases. The CDR3 spans 13 residues. CDR3 protein: CAISETRGNEQYF. The DNA for the CDR3 is TGTGCCATCAGTGAAACCCGGGGCAACGAGCAGTACTTC.